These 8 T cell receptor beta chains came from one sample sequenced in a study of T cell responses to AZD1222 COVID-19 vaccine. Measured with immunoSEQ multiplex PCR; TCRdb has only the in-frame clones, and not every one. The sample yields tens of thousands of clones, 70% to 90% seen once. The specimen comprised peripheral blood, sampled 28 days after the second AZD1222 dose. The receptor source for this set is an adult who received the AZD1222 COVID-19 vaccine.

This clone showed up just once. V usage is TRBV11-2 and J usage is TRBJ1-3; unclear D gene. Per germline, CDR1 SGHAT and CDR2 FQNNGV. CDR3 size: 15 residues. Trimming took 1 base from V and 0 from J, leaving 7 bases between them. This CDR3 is CASSLVRTSGNTIYF. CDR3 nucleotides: TGTGCCAGCAGCTTAGTGAGGACCTCTGGAAACACCATATATTTT.

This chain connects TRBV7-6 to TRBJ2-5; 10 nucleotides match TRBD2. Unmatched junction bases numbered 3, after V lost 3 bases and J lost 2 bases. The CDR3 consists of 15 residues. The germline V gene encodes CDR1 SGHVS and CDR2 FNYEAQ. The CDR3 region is CASSFSGGKQETQYF. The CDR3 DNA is TGTGCCAGCAGCTTTAGCGGGGGGAAACAAGAGACCCAGTACTTC.

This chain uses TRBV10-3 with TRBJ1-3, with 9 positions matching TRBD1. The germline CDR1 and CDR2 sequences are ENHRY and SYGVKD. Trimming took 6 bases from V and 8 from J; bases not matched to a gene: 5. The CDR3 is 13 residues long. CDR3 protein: CAIRPTGGDTIYF. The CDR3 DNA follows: TGTGCCATCAGACCGACAGGGGGGGACACCATATATTTT.

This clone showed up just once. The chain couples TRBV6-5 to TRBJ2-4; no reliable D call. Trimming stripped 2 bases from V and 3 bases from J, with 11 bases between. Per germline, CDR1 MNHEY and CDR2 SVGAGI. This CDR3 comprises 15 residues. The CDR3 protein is CASSYVVSGKNIQYF. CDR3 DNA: TGTGCCAGCAGTTACGTGGTATCGGGCAAAAACATTCAGTACTTC.

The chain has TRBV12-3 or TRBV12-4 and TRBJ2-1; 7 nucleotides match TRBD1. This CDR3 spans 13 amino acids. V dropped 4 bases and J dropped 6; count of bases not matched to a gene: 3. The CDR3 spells CASSYRGGNEQFF. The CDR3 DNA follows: TGTGCCAGCAGTTACAGGGGTGGCAATGAGCAGTTCTTC.

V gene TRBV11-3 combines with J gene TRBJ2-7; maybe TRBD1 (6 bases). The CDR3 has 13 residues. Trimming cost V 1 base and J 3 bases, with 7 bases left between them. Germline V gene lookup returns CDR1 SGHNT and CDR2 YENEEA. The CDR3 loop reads CASSLGQDYEQYF. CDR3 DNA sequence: TGTGCCAGCAGCTTAGGACAGGACTACGAGCAGTACTTC.

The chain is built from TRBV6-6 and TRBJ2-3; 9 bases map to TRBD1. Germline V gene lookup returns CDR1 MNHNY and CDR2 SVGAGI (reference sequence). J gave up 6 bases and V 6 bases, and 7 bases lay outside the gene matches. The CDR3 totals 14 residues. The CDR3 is CASSPGQGFDTQYF. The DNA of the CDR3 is TGTGCCAGCAGCCCGGGACAGGGTTTTGATACGCAGTATTTT.

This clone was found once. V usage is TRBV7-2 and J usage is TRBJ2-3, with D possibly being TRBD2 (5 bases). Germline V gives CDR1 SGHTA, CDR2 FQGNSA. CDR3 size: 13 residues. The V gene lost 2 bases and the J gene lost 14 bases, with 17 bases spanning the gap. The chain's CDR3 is CASSLSEALVPYF. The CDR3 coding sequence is TGTGCCAGCAGCTTAAGTGAGGCACTAGTTCCGTATTTT.